This entry is about one TCR beta chain. The antigen is undetermined. This sample was included in a study of T cells in localized non-small cell lung cancer. Whole-study results and caveats: Density of T cells in blood, when higher, went with longer overall survival. Median roughly 57 top-100 tumor clones were shared with paired adjacent lung. Uninvolved adjacent lung showed peak T cell clonality, exceeding tumor.

Between the trimmed V and J ends, which lost 4 bases and 7 bases, there was a span of 17 bases. Germline CDR1 SGHRS, CDR2 YFSETQ. The CDR3 contains 14 residues. Clones were read by immunoSEQ multiplex PCR, and TCRdb kept only the in-frame ones, dropping some. The sample shows about 24,000 clones, about 91% of them seen only once. The specimen comprised peripheral blood mononuclear cells, sampled before any cancer treatment. The chain has TRBV5-1 and TRBJ2-5; possible D gene TRBD1, 5 bases. This receptor was identified in a woman aged 40-69 years with stage III lung adenocarcinoma. CDR3 bases: TGCGCCAGCAGCGTGACAGAGTATGACGGGACCCAGTACTTC. It is translated as CASSVTEYDGTQYF.